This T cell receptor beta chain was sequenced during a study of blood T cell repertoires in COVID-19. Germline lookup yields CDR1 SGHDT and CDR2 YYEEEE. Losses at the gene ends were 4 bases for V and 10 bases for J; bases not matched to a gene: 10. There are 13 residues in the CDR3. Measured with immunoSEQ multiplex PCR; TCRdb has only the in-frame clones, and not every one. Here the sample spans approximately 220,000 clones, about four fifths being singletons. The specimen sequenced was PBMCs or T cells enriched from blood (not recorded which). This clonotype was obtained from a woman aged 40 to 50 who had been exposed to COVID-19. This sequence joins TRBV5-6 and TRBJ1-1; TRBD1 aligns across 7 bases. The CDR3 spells CASSRRTGVAAFF. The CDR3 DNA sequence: TGTGCCAGCAGCCGGAGGACAGGCGTTGCAGCTTTCTTT.